A single sample is the source of the 16 T cell receptor beta chains below, sequenced in a study of early T cells in non-severe SARS-CoV-2 infection. TCRdb itself ran the 5' RACE reads through MiXCR, one entry per CDR3 protein. The table includes fewer than 75,000 distinct CDR3 sequences, around 18% detected once. The sequences come from whole blood, collected at baseline. The receptors were sampled from an adult who was a healthcare worker with PCR-confirmed SARS-CoV-2 infection or an uninfected control (not recorded which).

This clonotype was recorded many times. The V and J genes are TRBV5-1 and TRBJ1-1; D is uncertain. CDR1 and CDR2 (germline): SGHRS, YFSETQ. V was shortened by 5 bases and J by 6 bases, with 14 bases between the two germline ends. The length of the CDR3 is 13 residues. The CDR3 spells CASRGGEGAEAFF. Written as DNA, the CDR3 is TGCGCCAGCAGGGGTGGGGAGGGCGCTGAAGCTTTCTTT.

This clonotype was seen ten or more times. The rearrangement uses TRBV9 and TRBJ1-1; 9 bases are a match to TRBD1. The germline V gene encodes CDR1 SGDLS and CDR2 YYNGEE. The CDR3 sequence is 14 residues long. J gave up 4 bases and V 4 bases, and 5 bases lay outside the gene matches. The CDR3 DNA follows: TGTGCCAGCAGCCAACGACAGGGGGGCACTGAAGCTTTCTTT. Its protein product is CASSQRQGGTEAFF.

The gene calls are TRBV24-1 and TRBJ2-3, with D perhaps matching TRBD1 (6 bases). This CDR3 comprises 13 residues. Between the trimmed V and J ends, which lost 3 bases and 4 bases, there was a span of 7 bases. Germline loops: CDR1 KGHDR, CDR2 SFDVKD. As DNA, the CDR3 is TGTGCCACCAGTGATCCAGGGGCAGATACGCAGTATTTT. It specifies CATSDPGADTQYF.

This clonotype was picked up a small number of times. The rearrangement uses TRBV7-9 and TRBJ1-1, with D possibly being TRBD1 (6 bases). Germline V CDR1 and CDR2: SEHNR, FQNEAQ (reference sequence). The CDR3 runs to 15 residues. V was pared by 5 bases and J by 3 bases, with 16 bases between. CDR3 protein: CASSPSGAWDTEAFF. In DNA form, the CDR3 reads TGTGCCAGCAGCCCCTCAGGGGCCTGGGACACTGAAGCTTTCTTT.

This clonotype was recorded many times. The gene calls are TRBV20-1 and TRBJ2-3; perhaps TRBD2 as D (5 bases). CDR3 size: 15 residues. Trimming shortened V by 3 bases and J by 0 bases, and 13 bases separated the two germline ends. CDR1 is DFQATT and CDR2 is SNEGSKA in the germline V gene (reference sequence). The CDR3 region has the DNA TGCAGTGCTAGCCCTCAGCGGACTAGCACAGATACGCAGTATTTT. It is translated as CSASPQRTSTDTQYF.

Ten or more counts support this clonotype. V gene TRBV20-1 combines with J gene TRBJ2-3; 8 bases are a match to TRBD2. Germline V gene lookup returns CDR1 DFQATT and CDR2 SNEGSKA (reference sequence). The CDR3 extends over 16 amino acids. V was pared by 4 bases and J by 3 bases, with 12 bases of the junction left unmatched. The CDR3 coding sequence is TGCAGTGCTACCACGTACAGCGGGAGTCTAACAGATACGCAGTATTTT. It codes for CSATTYSGSLTDTQYF.

This clonotype showed up just a few times. This sequence joins TRBV6-2 or TRBV6-3 and TRBJ1-1, with a weak D call TRBD1 (6 bases). This CDR3 is 15 amino acids long. The V gene lost 10 bases and the J gene lost 4 bases, with 22 bases spanning the gap. CDR1 and CDR2 (germline): MNHEY, SVGEGT. The CDR3 sequence: CATEGRDTRATEAFF. The CDR3 DNA reads TGTGCCACCGAGGGCCGGGACACACGGGCCACTGAAGCTTTCTTT.

This clonotype was seen at least ten times. CDR3 nucleotide sequence: TGTGCCATCAGTGAGCTACCTTGGGACGGAACCTACGAGCAGTACTTC. It yields the protein CAISELPWDGTYEQYF. The chain is built from TRBV10-3 and TRBJ2-7; D may match TRBD1 or TRBD2 (5 bases each). The germline V gene encodes CDR1 ENHRY and CDR2 SYGVKD. The CDR3 loop spans 16 amino acids. The germline V and J ends were trimmed by 2 bases and 2 bases, with 16 bases remaining between them.

The table lists this clonotype with a few counts. V and J are TRBV28 and TRBJ1-4; the D is unclear. Trimming left V 6 bases short and J 8 bases short, with 16 bases between. The CDR3 has 14 amino acids. CDR1 and CDR2 from the germline V gene are MDHEN and SYDVKM. In DNA, the CDR3 is TGTGCCAGCAGCACCGGGTCCCGGCCCGAAAAACTGTTTTTT. Amino acids: CASSTGSRPEKLFF. The full variable domain, completed using reference TRBV28 and TRBJ1-4, is DVKVTQSSRYLVKRTGEKVFLECVQDMDHENMFWYRQDPGLGLRLIYFSYDVKMKEKGDIPEGYSVSREKKERFSLILESASTNQTSMYLCASSTGSRPEKLFFGSGTQLSVL.

The CDR3 region has the DNA TGCGCCAGCAGCTGGGGACAGAATAATTCACCCCTCCACTTT. This gives the protein CASSWGQNNSPLHF. The chain carries TRBV5-1 and TRBJ1-6; 7 nucleotides match TRBD1. This CDR3 region has 14 residues. Germline CDR1 and CDR2: SGHRS and YFSETQ. V was clipped by 3 bases and J by 5 bases; unmatched bases: 2.

This chain uses TRBV6-2 or TRBV6-3 with TRBJ2-7; a possible D gene is TRBD1 (6 bases). Per germline, CDR1 MNHEY and CDR2 SVGEGT. This CDR3 comprises 14 residues. Trimming took 0 bases from V and 4 from J, leaving 10 bases between them. The CDR3 nucleotides read TGTGCCAGCAGTTACTCAGGGGGAAAGTACGAGCAGTACTTC. This encodes CASSYSGGKYEQYF.

This clonotype was seen only a few times. This chain connects TRBV7-6 to TRBJ2-2; D is undetermined. The CDR3 is 14 residues long. V was shortened by 0 bases and J by 4 bases, with 6 bases between the two germline ends. Germline CDR1 is SGHVS and CDR2 is FNYEAQ. CDR3 residues: CASSLATTTGELFF. DNA of the CDR3: TGTGCCAGCAGCTTAGCCACAACCACCGGGGAGCTGTTTTTT. Full variable domain (missing parts from reference TRBV7-6 and TRBJ2-2): GAGVSQSPRYKVTKRGQDVALRCDPISGHVSLYWYRQALGQGPEFLTYFNYEAQQDKSGLPNDRFSAERPEGSISTLTIQRTEQRDSAMYRCASSLATTTGELFFGEGSRLTVL.

The chain uses TRBV9 and TRBJ2-7, with D uncertain. Trimming removed 3 bases from V and 2 bases from J, with 12 bases in between. The CDR3 has 14 residues. The germline CDR1 and CDR2 sequences are SGDLS and YYNGEE. The CDR3 region is CASSASLGAYEQYF. The CDR3 DNA sequence: TGTGCCAGCAGCGCGTCCTTGGGCGCCTACGAGCAGTACTTC.

This clonotype was seen more than once but under ten times. This chain uses TRBV6-6 with TRBJ2-7, with TRBD1 matching 9 bases. V lost 6 bases and J lost 0; bases outside the gene matches: 9. CDR1 MNHNY and CDR2 SVGAGI come from the germline V gene (reference sequence). This CDR3 contains 16 residues. The CDR3: CASRTGKGQGSYEQYF. As DNA, the CDR3 is TGTGCCAGCAGGACTGGGAAGGGACAGGGCTCCTACGAGCAGTACTTC.

The V and J genes are TRBV5-1 and TRBJ1-1; D ambiguous. Germline V lookup: CDR1 SGHRS, CDR2 YFSETQ. V was cut by 0 bases and J by 1 base, with 7 bases left in between. The CDR3 is 14 residues long. Here the CDR3 reads CASSLDRPNTEAFF. CDR3 sequence (DNA): TGCGCCAGCAGCTTGGACAGACCGAACACTGAAGCTTTCTTT.

The chain couples TRBV28 to TRBJ2-7; D gene unclear. The V and J ends lost 3 bases and 3 bases respectively, with 3 bases between them. Germline loops: CDR1 MDHEN, CDR2 SYDVKM. The CDR3 contains 11 residues. The CDR3 reads CASSFGYEQYF. The CDR3 DNA follows: TGTGCCAGCAGTTTTGGCTACGAGCAGTACTTC.